What follows are 27 T cell receptor beta chains derived from one specimen sequenced in a study of response to subunit inactivated influenza vaccine. TCRdb used MiXCR to reprocess the RT-PCR reads, holding one entry per CDR3 protein. The table records under 550,000 distinct CDR3 sequences, 6.5% to 8% of them present only once. Source: PBMCs from blood, taken roughly 24 months after vaccination. These receptors came from a man in his fifties or sixties who received an inactivated influenza vaccine.

This clonotype was recorded a few times. The V call is TRBV27, the J call TRBJ1-1, with unresolved D. CDR1 is MNHEY, CDR2 SMNVEV, per germline (reference sequence). This CDR3 is 14 amino acids long. V was shortened by 3 bases and J by 1 base, with 9 bases between the two germline ends. The CDR3 DNA reads TGTGCCAGCAGTTTTGGGTTTGGGAACACTGAAGCTTTCTTT. Amino acid sequence: CASSFGFGNTEAFF.

The table lists this clonotype with a few counts. CDR3 in amino acids: CSAGIGNEKLFF. The DNA for the CDR3 is TGCAGTGCAGGGATTGGGAATGAAAAACTGTTTTTT. The rearrangement uses TRBV20-1 and TRBJ1-4; D is uncertain. V gave up 6 bases and J gave up 5 bases, with 10 bases separating them. CDR1 and CDR2 from the germline V gene are DFQATT and SNEGSKA (reference sequence). CDR3 size: 12 residues.

This clonotype has only a few counts. This rearrangement joins TRBV25-1 to TRBJ2-3, with 9 bases identical to TRBD2. Germline V gives CDR1 MGHDK, CDR2 SYGVNS. V dropped 6 bases and J dropped 3; count of bases not matched to a gene: 7. This CDR3 contains 15 residues. CDR3 DNA: TGTGCCAGCAGCCCCCAGGGACTAGCTACAGATACGCAGTATTTT. Its protein product is CASSPQGLATDTQYF.

This sequence joins TRBV9 and TRBJ2-7; 7 positions agree with TRBD2. J lost 0 bases, V lost 0 bases, and 3 bases had no gene match. This CDR3 spans 15 amino acids. Germline CDR1 reads SGDLS; CDR2 reads YYNGEE. CDR3 DNA: TGTGCCAGCAGCGTAGATGGGGGGGTCTCCTACGAGCAGTACTTC. Its protein product is CASSVDGGVSYEQYF.

This clonotype was counted at least ten times. The rearrangement uses TRBV6-2 or TRBV6-3 and TRBJ1-4; a possible D gene is TRBD1 (5 bases). This CDR3 has 14 amino acids. V lost 5 bases and J 4 bases, leaving 11 bases between the germline ends. CDR1 and CDR2 from the germline V gene are MNHEY and SVGEGT. The CDR3 DNA reads TGTGCCAGCAGTCGGGACGGCGATAATGAAAAACTGTTTTTT. It is translated as CASSRDGDNEKLFF.

This clonotype was observed a handful of times. V gene TRBV20-1 combines with J gene TRBJ2-7, with D perhaps TRBD2 (5 bases). The CDR3 has 13 amino acids. V was shortened by 1 base and J by 7 bases, with 14 bases between the two germline ends. Germline CDR1 is DFQATT and CDR2 is SNEGSKA (reference sequence). CDR3 loop: CSARATTRGEQYF. The CDR3 DNA follows: TGCAGTGCTAGAGCGACAACCAGAGGGGAGCAGTACTTC.

This clonotype has more than one count but fewer than ten. The chain combines TRBV5-1 with TRBJ1-1, with 7 bases aligning to TRBD1. Germline CDR1 is SGHRS and CDR2 is YFSETQ. The junction had 5 bases not matched to a gene; V was cut back by 0 bases and J by 0 bases. The CDR3 runs to 16 residues. The CDR3 sequence is CASSLAEDRLNTEAFF. CDR3 coding DNA: TGCGCCAGCAGCTTGGCAGAGGACAGGCTGAACACTGAAGCTTTCTTT.

With regard to this clonotype: A much larger clone sits a single nucleotide away, making a read error possible. The chain is built from TRBV10-3 and TRBJ1-1; D is undetermined. Per germline, CDR1 ENHRY and CDR2 SYGVKD. This CDR3 has 13 residues. V was clipped by 8 bases and J by 1 base, with 11 bases between them. CDR3 residues: CAIGELQNTEAFF. The CDR3 DNA is TGTGCCATCGGGGAGTTACAGAACACTGAAGCTTTCTTT.

A few counts support this clonotype. The rearrangement joins TRBV9 to TRBJ1-6, with D unclear. The length of the CDR3 is 14 residues. The germline V and J ends were trimmed by 2 bases and 3 bases, with 6 bases remaining between them. Germline CDR1 reads SGDLS; CDR2 reads YYNGEE. The CDR3: CASSVRDYNSPLHF. CDR3 coding DNA: TGTGCCAGCAGCGTCCGGGACTATAATTCACCCCTCCACTTT.

This clonotype has a handful of counts. The chain links TRBV28 to TRBJ2-7, with 7 bases lining up with TRBD2. The V segment lost 5 bases and the J segment 0 bases; nucleotides outside the gene matches: 4. CDR1 is MDHEN and CDR2 is SYDVKM in the germline V gene. The CDR3 covers 14 residues. Written as DNA, the CDR3 is TGTGCCAGCAGTATGGCGGGGGACTCCTACGAGCAGTACTTC. Translated: CASSMAGDSYEQYF.

This clonotype showed up many times. The chain employs TRBV12-3 or TRBV12-4 and TRBJ2-7; 12 bases line up with TRBD2. This CDR3 is built from 14 residues. V was pared by 6 bases and J by 6 bases, with 6 bases of the junction left unmatched. The DNA for the CDR3 is TGTGCCAGCAGCCCTAGCGGGAGGGGTGGCGAGCAGTACTTC. It specifies CASSPSGRGGEQYF.

This clonotype has a count of ten or more. The chain joins TRBV20-1 to TRBJ1-1; D remains ambiguous. V lost 3 bases and J 4 bases, leaving 15 bases between the germline ends. This CDR3 region has 14 residues. The germline gives CDR1 DFQATT, CDR2 SNEGSKA (reference sequence). The CDR3 loop reads CSARAGDWSTEAFF. Here the CDR3 DNA reads TGCAGTGCTAGGGCAGGCGACTGGAGCACTGAAGCTTTCTTT.

This clonotype occurred a few times. The chain joins TRBV27 to TRBJ2-3; TRBD2 aligns across 7 bases. This CDR3 is built from 12 residues. J lost 14 bases, V lost 3 bases, and 8 bases had no gene match. CDR1 and CDR2 from the germline V gene are MNHEY and SMNVEV (reference sequence). This CDR3 is CASSFGLVGLYF. The CDR3 coding sequence is TGTGCCAGCAGTTTCGGACTAGTCGGCCTGTATTTT.

This clonotype turned up a few times. The gene calls are TRBV7-9 and TRBJ2-3; D remains ambiguous. The CDR3 contains 12 residues. V shed 5 bases and J shed 4 bases, with 7 bases lying between them. Germline assignment: CDR1 SEHNR and CDR2 FQNEAQ (reference sequence). The CDR3 spells CASSPAPDTQYF. CDR3 nucleotide sequence: TGTGCCAGCAGCCCTGCCCCAGATACGCAGTATTTT.

This clonotype came up a few times. The rearrangement links TRBV12-3 or TRBV12-4 to TRBJ2-1, with TRBD2 matching 10 bases. Unmatched junction bases numbered 15, after V lost 6 bases and J lost 7 bases. CDR3 length: 17 residues. CDR3 protein: CASSYPSSGGPRNEQFF. As DNA, the CDR3 is TGTGCCAGCAGCTACCCGAGTAGCGGGGGGCCTAGGAATGAGCAGTTCTTC.

This clonotype was counted a few times. The chain has TRBV30 and TRBJ2-7; D possibly uses TRBD1 or TRBD2 (5 bases each). The germline gives CDR1 GTSNPN, CDR2 SVGIG (reference sequence). Trimming stripped 4 bases from V and 5 bases from J, with 21 bases between. CDR3 length: 15 residues. The CDR3 loop is CAWKVFDGGQNEQYF. CDR3 DNA sequence: TGTGCCTGGAAAGTCTTTGATGGGGGTCAGAACGAGCAGTACTTC.

The chain recombines TRBV5-1 with TRBJ2-2, with D perhaps being TRBD1 or TRBD2 (5 bases each). CDR3 size: 15 residues. Between the trimmed V and J ends, which lost 4 bases and 3 bases, there was a span of 13 bases. Germline-derived CDR1 and CDR2 are SGHRS and YFSETQ. CDR3 amino acids: CASSMTVGDTGELFF. The CDR3 DNA is TGCGCCAGCAGCATGACAGTCGGGGACACCGGGGAGCTGTTTTTT. The whole variable domain, remainder taken from reference TRBV5-1 and TRBJ2-2, is KAGVTQTPRYLIKTRGQQVTLSCSPISGHRSVSWYQQTPGQGLQFLFEYFSETQRNKGNFPGRFSGRQFSNSRSEMNVSTLELGDSALYLCASSMTVGDTGELFFGEGSRLTVL.

This clonotype was picked up a small number of times. DNA of the CDR3: TGCGCCAGCAAGCCTCGGGACACTCCCTACAATGAGCAGTTCTTC. Its translation is CASKPRDTPYNEQFF. V usage is TRBV5-1 and J usage is TRBJ2-1; D is possibly TRBD1 (6 bases). Trimming pared 6 bases from V and 2 bases from J, leaving 15 bases between. Germline loops: CDR1 SGHRS, CDR2 YFSETQ. The CDR3 length is 15 residues.

This clonotype showed up just a few times. The rearrangement links TRBV4-3 to TRBJ2-7; perhaps TRBD2 as D (5 bases). The CDR3 has 15 amino acids. CDR1 and CDR2 from the germline V gene are LGHNA and YSLEER. V was clipped by 0 bases and J by 4 bases, with 13 bases between them. As DNA, the CDR3 is TGCGCCAGCAGCCAAGAGAGGGATCGGCGGTACGAGCAGTACTTC. It is translated as CASSQERDRRYEQYF.

In this sample, this clonotype turned up many times. This chain connects TRBV6-1 to TRBJ1-2, with 8 bases aligning to TRBD1. Germline V gene lookup returns CDR1 MNHNS and CDR2 SASEGT. V lost 5 bases, J lost 4 bases, and 6 bases stayed unmatched. CDR3 length equals 14 residues. The CDR3 spells CASSQDRAGYGYTF. As DNA, the CDR3 is TGTGCCAGCAGTCAGGACAGGGCAGGCTATGGCTACACCTTC.

CDR3 amino acids: CSAIDGYNEQFF. CDR3 in DNA: TGCAGTGCTATTGACGGTTACAATGAGCAGTTCTTC. This sequence joins TRBV20-1 and TRBJ2-1; D unresolved. The germline CDR1 and CDR2 sequences are DFQATT and SNEGSKA (reference sequence). This CDR3 has 12 amino acids. V was pared by 4 bases and J by 4 bases, with 8 bases between.

In this sample, this clonotype turned up a few times. A much larger clone differs from this one at a single base, so this may be a read error. The chain is built from TRBV6-2 or TRBV6-3 and TRBJ2-7, with no clear D. This CDR3 region has 12 residues. CDR1 is MNHEY, CDR2 SVGEGT, per germline. With 2 bases removed from V and 3 bases from J, the gap between germline ends came to 5 bases. CDR3 residues: CASSYVGYEQYF. The CDR3 region has the DNA TGTGCCAGCAGTTACGTCGGCTACGAGCAGTACTTC.

The rearrangement joins TRBV28 to TRBJ2-2; D not certain. The germline CDR1 and CDR2 sequences are MDHEN and SYDVKM. V was pared by 9 bases and J by 2 bases, with 10 bases between. There are 13 residues in the CDR3. Here the CDR3 DNA reads TGTGCCAGTATAAGGGCCAACACCGGGGAGCTGTTTTTT. Translating gives CASIRANTGELFF.

V and J are TRBV13 and TRBJ1-1; D is uncertain. The CDR3 extends over 12 amino acids. V lost 5 bases and J lost 11, with 15 bases in between. Germline V lookup: CDR1 PRHDT, CDR2 FYEKMQ (reference sequence). CDR3 sequence: CASSARLEEAFF. DNA of the CDR3: TGTGCCAGCAGCGCGCGCCTCGAAGAGGCTTTCTTT.

This clonotype was observed many times. The chain couples TRBV5-1 to TRBJ2-5, with D possibly being TRBD1 or TRBD2 (5 bases each). V was pared by 5 bases and J by 7 bases, with 21 bases between. The CDR3 runs 15 residues. Germline CDR1 is SGHRS and CDR2 is YFSETQ. DNA of the CDR3: TGCGCCAGCAGAAGTGATTTGGGGGATTTGGGGACCCAGTACTTC. This translates into CASRSDLGDLGTQYF.

This clonotype was found many times. This chain joins TRBV19 and TRBJ1-2, with TRBD1 as a possible D gene (5 bases). Germline V gene data show CDR1 as LNHDA and CDR2 as SQIVND (reference sequence). V was clipped by 4 bases and J by 6 bases, with 12 bases between them. The CDR3 extends over 13 amino acids. The CDR3 spells CASSSPGEDGYTF. The CDR3 DNA reads TGTGCCAGTAGTAGCCCGGGGGAGGATGGCTACACCTTC.

This clonotype has a handful of counts. V and J are TRBV6-2 or TRBV6-3 and TRBJ2-1; D call uncertain. The CDR3 consists of 14 residues. Germline V CDR1 and CDR2: MNHEY, SVGEGT. Deletions cut 0 bases from V and 9 bases from J, with 12 bases between. The CDR3 region has the DNA TGTGCCAGCAGTTACTCGACCTTTTTTAGTGAGCAGTTCTTC. It specifies CASSYSTFFSEQFF.